A single sample gave rise to the 19 T cell receptor beta chains below, sequenced in a study of tumor-infiltrating lymphocytes in primary liver carcinoma. With roughly 0.5 ug total RNA as template and a constant-region primer, TCR beta cDNA was made. Slightly modified ARM-PCR with three nested multiplex PCR rounds yielded TCR beta libraries. For roughly 11 cycles apiece, the opening two PCR rounds ran with TRBV1-TRBV30 forward primers and a C-beta reverse primer. MiXCR was run by TCRdb on the multiplex PCR reads, yielding one entry per CDR3 protein. Among 95,000 to 100,000 distinct CDR3 sequences listed, around two thirds were seen once. Starting material for RNA and DNA co-extraction consisted of roughly 20-34 mg of unsorted bulk tissue. Sample: liver tumor tissue from sampling region 2. Described subset: tumor region T2, inferior pole. The receptors were sampled from an older woman with primary liver carcinoma and hepatitis B virus infection.

With regard to this clonotype: This CDR3 fails to terminate in the conserved phenylalanine or tryptophan, so it likely reflects a read error. The chain employs TRBV5-1 and TRBJ2-7, with D perhaps TRBD1 or TRBD2 (6 bases each). The CDR3 totals 15 residues. Trimming took off 3 bases at V and 5 bases at J, with 18 bases between the two ends. Looked up from germline, CDR1 is SGHRS and CDR2 is YFSETQ. The CDR3 loop is CASSSGASVGHEQYS. CDR3 nucleotide sequence: TGCGCCAGCAGCTCAGGGGCTAGCGTCGGTCACGAGCAGTACTCC.

There are a few counts of this clonotype. This chain joins TRBV7-9 and TRBJ2-7; no firm D call. The V gene lost 3 bases and the J gene lost 0 bases, with 6 bases spanning the gap. The CDR3 consists of 13 residues. Germline V lookup: CDR1 SEHNR, CDR2 FQNEAQ (reference sequence). The CDR3 protein is CASSLSVSYEQYF. The CDR3 DNA follows: TGTGCCAGCAGCTTGTCTGTCTCCTACGAGCAGTACTTC. Filled out from reference TRBV7-9 and TRBJ2-7, the complete variable domain reads DTGVSQNPRHKITKRGQNVTFRCDPISEHNRLYWYRQTLGQGPEFLTYFQNEAQLEKSRLLSDRFSAERPKGSFSTLEIQRTEQGDSAMYLCASSLSVSYEQYFGPGTRLTVT.

Turning to this clonotype: The conserved closing phenylalanine or tryptophan is absent in this CDR3, likely reflecting a read error. The J gene is TRBJ2-1, the V gene TRBV29-1; D is undetermined. The DNA end is a closer match to TRBJ2-7, so the J assignment may be wrong. Germline CDR1 SQVTM, CDR2 ANQGSEA. The CDR3 runs 12 residues. The CDR3 nucleotides read TGCAGCGTTGCCCCCAATCATAATGAGCAGTACTGC. Protein: CSVAPNHNEQYC.

V is TRBV10-3 and J is TRBJ2-1; no clear D gene. This CDR3 region has 14 residues. Germline values: CDR1 ENHRY, CDR2 SYGVKD. The CDR3 loop is CTISESAAQETQFF. As DNA, the CDR3 is TGTACTATCAGTGAGTCGGCAGCCCAAGAGACCCAGTTCTTC.

As for this clonotype: This may stem from a read error, because a much larger clone lies one nucleotide away. V gene TRBV30 combines with J gene TRBJ2-2, with D possibly matching TRBD2 (5 bases). Germline V lookup: CDR1 GTSNPN, CDR2 SVGIG (reference sequence). The CDR3 consists of 15 residues. The CDR3 coding sequence is TGTGTCTGGAGTGTAGGAGGAAGTCGGACCGGGGAGCTGTTTTTT. As protein: CVWSVGGSRTGELFF.

In this sample, this clonotype turned up once. This sequence may be a read error, since a much larger clone differs from it by one base. The chain joins TRBV28 to TRBJ2-7; 11 bases fit TRBD2. There are 14 residues in the CDR3. V lost 10 bases to trimming and J lost 9 bases; unmatched junction nucleotides: 14. Germline CDR1 and CDR2: MDHEN and SYDVKM. DNA for the CDR3: TGTGCCATCACCAATGGGGCTAGCGGGAGGACGCAGTACTTC. Translated: CAITNGASGRTQYF.

In regard to this clonotype: The conserved closing phenylalanine or tryptophan is absent in this CDR3, likely reflecting a read error. No DNA is shown, since the ends of the CDR3 on it are uncertain; the CDR3 is the one TCRdb lists. V is TRBV12-5 and J is TRBJ1-6; the tabulated D call, TRBD1, remains unverified against the DNA. Including both end residues, the CDR3 is 17 amino acids long. Germline V gene lookup returns CDR1 LGHNT and CDR2 FRNRAP. The CDR3 is CASGSRQGSSYNSPLQI.

This clonotype was recorded at least ten times. The rearrangement uses TRBV6-1 and TRBJ1-5; D is perhaps TRBD1 (6 bases). The germline V and J ends were trimmed by 3 bases and 6 bases, with 9 bases remaining between them. CDR1 and CDR2 (germline): MNHNS, SASEGT. This CDR3 is built from 13 residues. The CDR3 coding sequence is TGTGCCAGCAGTGAGGCAGGGGTTCAGCCCCAGCATTTT. It specifies CASSEAGVQPQHF.

V gene TRBV29-1 combines with J gene TRBJ2-5; TRBD1 or TRBD2 may be the D gene (6 bases each). Germline CDR1 SQVTM, CDR2 ANQGSEA. The CDR3 runs 15 residues. The V gene lost 4 bases and the J gene lost 4 bases, with 19 bases spanning the gap. CDR3 loop: CSVGSGGQCLETQYF. Here the CDR3 DNA reads TGCAGCGTTGGTTCTGGGGGGCAGTGTCTAGAGACCCAGTACTTC.

V usage is TRBV12-3 or TRBV12-4 and J usage is TRBJ1-5; 7 nucleotides line up with TRBD1. CDR3 size: 14 residues. V was clipped by 7 bases and J by 6 bases; unmatched bases: 9. The CDR3 DNA reads as TGTGCCAGCATAATAGGGGGCATCGCTCAGCCCCAGCATTTT. Translation gives CASIIGGIAQPQHF.

A remark on this clonotype: A single base separates this from a much larger clone, so it may be a read error. The chain has TRBV30 and TRBJ1-2; D may be TRBD1 (5 bases). The length of the CDR3 is 14 residues. V lost 6 bases and J 2 bases, leaving 16 bases between the germline ends. Germline lookup yields CDR1 GTSNPN and CDR2 SVGIG (reference sequence). The CDR3 nucleotides read TGTGCCTGTAGCCGGGGAAGGGGCAACTATGGCTACACCTTC. Translation gives CACSRGRGNYGYTF.

This clonotype was counted at least ten times. V usage is TRBV5-8 and J usage is TRBJ2-3; the D gene is possibly TRBD1 (5 bases). CDR1 SGHTS and CDR2 YDEGEE come from the germline V gene. V lost 4 bases, J lost 2 bases, and 14 bases lay in between. The CDR3 has 15 residues. The DNA for the CDR3 is TGTGCCAGCAGCCCCCTCAGGACATTCACAGATACGCAGTATTTT. Its protein product is CASSPLRTFTDTQYF.

With regard to this clonotype: At one end the junction does not follow the germline gene, possibly because of a read error. The chain uses TRBV4-1 and TRBJ2-1; D is ambiguous. The CDR3 has 12 amino acids. Germline loops: CDR1 MGHRA, CDR2 YSYEKL. In DNA, the CDR3 is TGCACCAGCAGCCTAGAAGGGTATGAGCAGTTCTTC. Encoded protein: CTSSLEGYEQFF.

This clonotype is categorized as medium-sized. The genes are TRBV11-2 and TRBJ2-2, with no clear D. The CDR3 is 13 amino acids. Trimming shortened V by 5 bases and J by 2 bases, and 6 bases separated the two germline ends. Looked up from germline, CDR1 is SGHAT and CDR2 is FQNNGV. The CDR3 is CASSHGNTGELFF. CDR3 DNA: TGTGCCAGCAGCCATGGCAACACCGGGGAGCTGTTTTTT.

Note on this clonotype: This clone may be a read error of a much larger clone one base away. The chain has TRBV5-4 and TRBJ2-7; possible D gene TRBD2, 6 bases. From germline, CDR1 is SGHNT and CDR2 YYREEE (reference sequence). V lost 2 bases and J 4 bases, leaving 19 bases between the germline ends. The length of the CDR3 is 16 residues. The chain's CDR3 is CASSFGSTAEGYEQYF. CDR3 sequence (DNA): TGTGCCAGCAGCTTTGGTTCGACAGCGGAGGGGTACGAGCAGTACTTC.

By proportion, this clonotype is medium-sized. The rearrangement joins TRBV11-2 to TRBJ2-5, with TRBD2 as a possible D gene (5 bases). The length of the CDR3 is 15 residues. Per germline, CDR1 SGHAT and CDR2 FQNNGV. V lost 2 bases and J lost 2, with 12 bases in between. The CDR3 here is CASSLRPAEQETQYF. Written as DNA, the CDR3 is TGTGCCAGCAGCTTAAGGCCAGCGGAACAAGAGACCCAGTACTTC.

This chain uses TRBV11-3 with TRBJ2-1, with D perhaps TRBD2 (6 bases). V was pared by 1 base and J by 8 bases, with 21 bases between. There are 17 residues in the CDR3. Germline CDR1 and CDR2: SGHNT and YENEEA. DNA for the CDR3: TGTGCCAGCAGCTTAGGTCCGGGGGAGTGGCCTGTCGATGAGCAGTTCTTC. Translation: CASSLGPGEWPVDEQFF.

This clonotype turned up a few times. Possible read error: a much larger clone is one base away. The chain combines TRBV6-2 or TRBV6-3 with TRBJ1-1; D is unclear. Germline CDR1 reads MNHEY; CDR2 reads SVGEGT. V lost 7 bases to trimming and J lost 1 base, with 16 bases between them. CDR3 length: 15 residues. The CDR3 DNA reads TGTGCCAGCATCGTTACCGGCCGGCGGAACACTGAAGCTTTCTTT. This gives the protein CASIVTGRRNTEAFF.

This clonotype was seen only a few times. One junction end disagrees with the germline gene, perhaps due to a read error. V gene TRBV11-2 combines with J gene TRBJ1-3; the D gene is possibly TRBD1 (6 bases). CDR1 and CDR2 (germline): SGHAT, FQNNGV. The length of the CDR3 is 14 residues. This CDR3 reads CTSSTRDTGNIISF. The CDR3 coding sequence is TGTACCAGCAGCACCCGGGACACTGGAAACATCATATCTTTT.